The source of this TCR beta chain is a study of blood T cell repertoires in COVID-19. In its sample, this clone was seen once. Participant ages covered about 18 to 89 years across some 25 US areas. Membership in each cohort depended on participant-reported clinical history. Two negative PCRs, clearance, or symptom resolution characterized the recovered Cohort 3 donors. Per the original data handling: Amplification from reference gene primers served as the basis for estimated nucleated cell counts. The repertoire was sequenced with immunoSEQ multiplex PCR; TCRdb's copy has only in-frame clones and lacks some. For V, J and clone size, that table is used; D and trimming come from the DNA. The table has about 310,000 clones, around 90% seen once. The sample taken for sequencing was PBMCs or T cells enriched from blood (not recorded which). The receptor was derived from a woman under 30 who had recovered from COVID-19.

The CDR3 nucleotides are TGTGCCAGCAGTTTCTCGCAGGGACAAGAGACCCAGTACTTC. Translation: CASSFSQGQETQYF. V and J are TRBV27 and TRBJ2-5; maybe TRBD1 (5 bases). Germline-derived CDR1 and CDR2 are MNHEY and SMNVEV (reference sequence). The V end was cut by 3 bases, the J end by 2 bases, with 10 bases between. The CDR3 extends over 14 amino acids.